These 18 T cell receptor beta chains originate from one sample sequenced in a study of T cell repertoires in cytomegalovirus infection. Each CDR3 protein gets one entry after TCRdb re-called the reads with MiXCR. The repertoire consists of approximately 110,000 distinct CDR3 sequences, with 42% occurring once and the leading ten covering 65% to 75%. Their antigens remain unidentified. This specimen was CD8+ T cells from cultured PBMCs, taken from culture after CMV antigen stimulation. All receptors derive from a human donor in good health (CMV status not recorded). Some clones in this sample may be carry-over from other donors' samples.

This clonotype occurred many times. The chain recombines TRBV29-1 with TRBJ1-2; D is perhaps TRBD1 (5 bases). The CDR3 totals 15 residues. Trimming shortened V by 0 bases and J by 2 bases, and 13 bases separated the two germline ends. The germline V gene has CDR1 SQVTM and CDR2 ANQGSEA. The CDR3 loop is CSVEEPGQANYGYTF. Here the CDR3 DNA reads TGCAGCGTTGAAGAGCCCGGACAAGCAAACTATGGCTACACCTTC.

The J gene is TRBJ1-5, the V gene TRBV6-2 or TRBV6-3, with 7 bases fitting TRBD1. The CDR3 extends over 15 amino acids. V trimming: 2 bases; J trimming: 1 base; junction bases outside the gene matches: 2. CDR1 MNHEY and CDR2 SVGEGT come from the germline V gene. CDR3 protein: CASSYGTESNQPQHF. DNA for the CDR3: TGTGCCAGCAGTTACGGGACAGAGAGCAATCAGCCCCAGCATTTT.

This clonotype was observed a handful of times. The V gene is TRBV28, the J gene TRBJ2-7; tentatively, D is TRBD1 (6 bases). V lost 1 base, J lost 0 bases, and 13 bases lay in between. The CDR3 is made up of 16 amino acids. Per germline, CDR1 MDHEN and CDR2 SYDVKM. For the CDR3, the DNA is TGTGCCAGCAGTTTATCGCCCGACAGGCCCTCCTACGAGCAGTACTTC. As protein: CASSLSPDRPSYEQYF.

V and J are TRBV2 and TRBJ2-1; TRBD2 is a possible D gene (7 bases). V was cut by 6 bases and J by 14 bases, with 26 bases left in between. The CDR3 is 15 amino acids. Germline CDR1 is SNHLY and CDR2 is FYNNEI. CDR3: CASRVTAGALVGKFF. Here the CDR3 DNA reads TGTGCCAGCAGGGTTACGGCGGGGGCCCTCGTCGGAAAGTTCTTC.

The chain recombines TRBV6-6 with TRBJ1-5; D uncertain. CDR3 size: 16 residues. V lost 4 bases to trimming and J lost 0 bases, with 13 bases between them. Germline values: CDR1 MNHNY, CDR2 SVGAGI (reference sequence). The CDR3 DNA sequence: TGTGCCAGCAGTTCAAGCAGGACCCTTAGCAATCAGCCCCAGCATTTT. Encoded protein: CASSSSRTLSNQPQHF.

The chain recombines TRBV4-1 with TRBJ2-5, with 8 nucleotides matching TRBD2. Germline V gene data show CDR1 as MGHRA and CDR2 as YSYEKL. Trimming took 1 base from V and 0 from J; bases not matched to a gene: 7. CDR3 length: 17 amino acids. CDR3 sequence reads: CASSQGMGGGNQETQYF. CDR3 nucleotides: TGCGCCAGCAGCCAAGGGATGGGCGGGGGGAACCAAGAGACCCAGTACTTC.

This chain connects TRBV4-1 to TRBJ1-2, with D hard to call. The CDR3 is made up of 11 amino acids. Trimming shortened V by 8 bases and J by 3 bases, and 7 bases separated the two germline ends. Germline CDR1 MGHRA, CDR2 YSYEKL. The CDR3, as DNA: TGCGCCAGCTGGGCAGACTATGGCTACACCTTC. Encoded protein: CASWADYGYTF.

This clonotype was picked up a small number of times. This chain uses TRBV7-6 with TRBJ1-2, with 9 bases matching TRBD1. The CDR3 extends over 14 amino acids. CDR1 and CDR2 from the germline V gene are SGHVS and FNYEAQ. V was pared by 5 bases and J by 4 bases, with 5 bases of the junction left unmatched. CDR3 region: CASSTTGGGYGYTF. In DNA form, the CDR3 reads TGTGCCAGCAGCACAACAGGGGGCGGCTATGGCTACACCTTC.

There are a few counts of this clonotype. The V call is TRBV5-4, the J call TRBJ2-1; 8 bases agree with TRBD2. Trimming took 4 bases from V and 6 from J; bases not matched to a gene: 12. Germline CDR1 and CDR2: SGHNT and YYREEE (reference sequence). The CDR3 loop spans 16 amino acids. CDR3 sequence: CASSRVGGAAGNEQFF. CDR3 coding DNA: TGTGCCAGCAGCCGCGTCGGGGGGGCCGCGGGCAATGAGCAGTTCTTC.

This clonotype was recorded a few times. The genes are TRBV28 and TRBJ1-1, with a weak D call TRBD1 (6 bases). Germline CDR1 is MDHEN and CDR2 is SYDVKM. Trimming left V 3 bases short and J 6 bases short, with 14 bases between. The length of the CDR3 is 14 residues. In DNA form, the CDR3 reads TGTGCCAGCAGTTTTGGGGGGGAGGGGGCTGAAGCTTTCTTT. It codes for CASSFGGEGAEAFF.

The chain uses TRBV10-3 and TRBJ1-1; D unresolved. Germline-derived CDR1 and CDR2 are ENHRY and SYGVKD. Trimming took off 5 bases at V and 1 base at J, with 11 bases between the two ends. CDR3 length: 14 amino acids. In DNA form, the CDR3 reads TGTGCCATCAGTCTGGACGTCTCGAACACTGAAGCTTTCTTT. This encodes CAISLDVSNTEAFF.

The sample holds a few counts of this clonotype. This chain joins TRBV12-3 or TRBV12-4 and TRBJ2-7; 10 nucleotides match TRBD1. V shed 6 bases, J shed 2 bases, and the junction held 1 base outside the gene matches. The CDR3 has 13 residues. The chain's CDR3 is CASRDRGAYEQYF. The CDR3 nucleotides are TGTGCCAGCAGGGACAGGGGGGCCTACGAGCAGTACTTC.

At least ten counts were recorded for this clonotype. The chain links TRBV19 to TRBJ1-3; D unclear. Trimming shortened V by 3 bases and J by 0 bases, and 12 bases separated the two germline ends. The CDR3 is 16 residues long. The germline gives CDR1 LNHDA, CDR2 SQIVND (reference sequence). The CDR3 here is CASSMPVFGSGNTIYF. The CDR3 bases are TGTGCCAGTAGTATGCCCGTTTTTGGCTCTGGAAACACCATATATTTT.

The rearrangement joins TRBV28 to TRBJ2-3, with 12 bases identical to TRBD2. The V gene end was trimmed by 3 bases and the J gene end by 3 bases; junction bases not matched to a gene: 4. The CDR3 is made up of 16 amino acids. The germline V gene has CDR1 MDHEN and CDR2 SYDVKM. DNA of the CDR3: TGTGCCAGCAGTTTGCCTACTAGCGGGGGGACAGATACGCAGTATTTT. This sequence encodes CASSLPTSGGTDTQYF.

The rearrangement uses TRBV27 and TRBJ2-5; 9 positions match TRBD1. With 10 bases clipped from V and 2 bases from J, the junction kept 11 bases outside the gene matches. The germline V gene encodes CDR1 MNHEY and CDR2 SMNVEV (reference sequence). The CDR3 has 15 amino acids. CDR3 sequence (DNA): TGTGCCACCAAGAGACGGGACAGGGAACAAGAGACCCAGTACTTC. It codes for CATKRRDREQETQYF.

This clonotype was seen ten or more times. The chain combines TRBV28 with TRBJ1-2; tentative D call: TRBD1 (5 bases). V was clipped by 5 bases and J by 5 bases, with 9 bases between them. The CDR3 is 12 residues long. The germline gives CDR1 MDHEN, CDR2 SYDVKM. The CDR3 loop reads CASSPRQYGYTF. The DNA for the CDR3 is TGTGCCAGCAGTCCCCGACAGTATGGCTACACCTTC.

In this sample, this clonotype turned up many times. The rearrangement uses TRBV19 and TRBJ1-2; D ambiguous. CDR1 and CDR2 from the germline V gene are LNHDA and SQIVND (reference sequence). V was shortened by 7 bases and J by 6 bases, with 18 bases between the two germline ends. This CDR3 spans 14 amino acids. CDR3 sequence (DNA): TGTGCCAGTAAGGATCCGGAATTCGGGCATGGCTACACCTTC. Encoded protein: CASKDPEFGHGYTF.

There are a few counts of this clonotype. The chain combines TRBV14 with TRBJ1-6; TRBD1 agrees at 10 bases. Trimming cost V 4 bases and J 10 bases; bases outside gene matches: 10. This CDR3 comprises 16 residues. Germline CDR1 is SGHDN and CDR2 is FVKESK. The CDR3 loop reads CASSPRDRGRYSPLHF. The CDR3 nucleotides read TGTGCCAGCAGCCCCCGGGACAGGGGAAGATACTCACCCCTCCACTTT. The whole variable domain, remainder taken from reference TRBV14 and TRBJ1-6, is EAGVTQFPSHSVIEKGQTVTLRCDPISGHDNLYWYRRVMGKEIKFLLHFVKESKQDESGMPNNRFLAERTGGTYSTLKVQPAELEDSGVYFCASSPRDRGRYSPLHFGNGTRLTVT.